These T cell receptor beta chains were read from a single sample in a study of cytomegalovirus exposure and HLA in healthy donors. Data came from immunoSEQ multiplex PCR; TCRdb stores just in-frame clones and leaves some out. The sample has hundreds of thousands of clones, approximately 84% seen once. Source material: PBMCs. The receptors here all came from a man younger than 35 in good health and CMV-seropositive. The CDR3 runs from the conserved cysteine through the conserved F or W. Each record gives: V gene, D gene, J gene, CDR3 DNA, CDR3 protein. The D gene is left open where the match is weak.

TRBV4-3	NA	TRBJ1-1	TGCGCCAGCAGCCAAGTACACGGTAAGAACACTGAAGCTTTCTTT	CASSQVHGKNTEAFF
TRBV19	NA	TRBJ2-7	TGTGCCAGTAGCCCCGAACCTTATTACGAGCAGTACTTC	CASSPEPYYEQYF
TRBV9	NA	TRBJ2-5	TGTGCCAGCAGCGCGCACCAACAGGGAACCGAGACCCAGTACTTC	CASSAHQQGTETQYF
TRBV30	NA	TRBJ2-2	TGTGCCTGGAGCTCGATTGAGGTTGCCGGGGAGCTGTTTTTT	CAWSSIEVAGELFF
TRBV11-2	TRBD2	TRBJ2-7	TGTGCCAGCAGCTTAGGGCTAGCGGGTTCCTACGAGCAGTACTTC	CASSLGLAGSYEQYF
TRBV5-4	TRBD2	TRBJ2-7	TGTGCCAGCAGCTTGGCCGCGGGGGTAGCCCCTTACGAGCAGTACTTC	CASSLAAGVAPYEQYF
TRBV29-1	TRBD1	TRBJ1-4	TGCAGCGTTGAAGTAGTCGAAGGGACAGGGGTTTGGGGACCAAATGAAAAACTGTTTTTT	CSVEVVEGTGVWGPNEKLFF
TRBV27	NA	TRBJ2-5	TGTGCCAGCAGTGCACAGGGATTTCGGGAGACCCAGTACTTC	CASSAQGFRETQYF
TRBV27	NA	TRBJ2-6	TGTGCCAGCAGTGCAGGGGCGGGCTCTGGGGCCAACGTCCTGACTTTC	CASSAGAGSGANVLTF
TRBV28	TRBD1	TRBJ1-1	TGTGCCAGCAGTTTCCGGGACAGGGAGGGAACTGAAGCTTTCTTT	CASSFRDREGTEAFF
TRBV29-1	NA	TRBJ1-2	TGCAGCGTTGAAGATCGGGGGGTCCGGTATGGCTACACCTTC	CSVEDRGVRYGYTF
TRBV19	NA	TRBJ2-7	TGTGCCAGTAGGATGACAGGCAGCTCCTACGAGCAGTACTTC	CASRMTGSSYEQYF
TRBV10-3	NA	TRBJ1-1	TGTGCCACTGGGGGGAGGAACACTGAAGCTTTCTTT	CATGGRNTEAFF
TRBV29-1	TRBD2	TRBJ2-1	TGCAGCGTCGGAACTAGCGGAGACTACAATGAGCAGTTCTTC	CSVGTSGDYNEQFF
TRBV7-9	TRBD1	TRBJ1-2	TGTGCCAGCAGCAGAGGACAGGGTGAAGGCTACACCTTC	CASSRGQGEGYTF
TRBV27	TRBD2	TRBJ2-5	TGTGCCAGCAGTATTACTAGCGGGAGATCAGAGACCCAGTACTTC	CASSITSGRSETQYF
TRBV9	NA	TRBJ2-3	TGTGCCAGCAGCGTAGCTACCAAAGGAGATACGCAGTATTTT	CASSVATKGDTQYF
TRBV29-1	NA	TRBJ1-2	TGCAGCGTTGGAGGGGGCTATGGCTACACCTTC	CSVGGGYGYTF
TRBV9	NA	TRBJ1-2	TGTGCCAGCAGCGGGGGCTTAGGAGACGCCGCTCTTTTAGGCTACACCTTC	CASSGGLGDAALLGYTF
TRBV7-2	TRBD1	TRBJ1-2	TGTGCCAGCAGCTTGGATCCGGGACAGAACTATGGCTACACCTTC	CASSLDPGQNYGYTF